The clone carrying this TCR beta chain was detected a few times. Its matching antigen is unknown. Unique molecular identifiers tagged the TCR beta cDNA libraries. It was from about 0.98 to 11 million T cells that about 540,000 cDNA molecules came. TCRdb reprocessed the PCR reads with MiXCR, giving one entry per CDR3 protein. This table holds about 560,000 distinct CDR3 sequences, around 40% found once. The entry originates in a study of post-analysis software for immune sequencing data. About the study: Relapsing-remitting, secondary progressive and progressive-relapsing multiple sclerosis courses were included. Overall study results and limits: When the samples were clustered directly with F measure, those that had been prepared in the same batch showed strong co-clustering. There were five or six TRBV segments more frequent in patients than controls, and TRBV5-6, TRBV5-1 and TRBV20-1 were among them. A significant reduction in normalized Chao1 diversity was observed in multiple sclerosis patients versus controls.

V was clipped by 3 bases and J by 4 bases, with 9 bases between them. CDR3 length: 13 amino acids. The chain carries TRBV12-3 or TRBV12-4 and TRBJ1-1, with no clear D. The receptor was derived from a girl aged 5-17 years with multiple sclerosis. Sequencing was done on a sample of blood. CDR3 in amino acids: CASSLTGTTEAFF. CDR3 coding DNA: TGTGCCAGCAGTTTGACCGGTACCACTGAAGCTTTCTTT.